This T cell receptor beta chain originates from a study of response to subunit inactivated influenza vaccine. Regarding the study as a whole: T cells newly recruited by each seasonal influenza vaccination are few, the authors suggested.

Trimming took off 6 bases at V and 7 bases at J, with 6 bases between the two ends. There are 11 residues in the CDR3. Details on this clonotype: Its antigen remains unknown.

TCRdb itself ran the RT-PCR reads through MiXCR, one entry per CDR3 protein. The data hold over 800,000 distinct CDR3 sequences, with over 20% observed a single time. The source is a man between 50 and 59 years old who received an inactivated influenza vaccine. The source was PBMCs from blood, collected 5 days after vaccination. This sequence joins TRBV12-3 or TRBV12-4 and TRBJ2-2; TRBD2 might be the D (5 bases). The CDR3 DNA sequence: TGTGCCAGCAGACGGGGCGGGGAGCTGTTTTTT. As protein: CASRRGGELFF.